A single sample gave rise to the 26 T cell receptor beta chains below, sequenced in a study of T cells in Graves' hyperthyroidism and ophthalmopathy (dated by TCRdb to between 2018 and 2021). The library came from multiplex PCR. Sequencing was carried out with an Illumina HiSeq 2000. The TCR beta CDR3 regions were amplified from RNA transcripts. For the first round of RT-PCR on the TCR CDR3, the HTBI primer set was used together with the Qiagen OneStep RT-PCR kit. TCRdb's own reprocessing of the public reads used fastp at Q25 and MiXCR and kept productive beta chains. All rows with the same CDR3 protein become a single entry with the most common DNA and genes. The sample table shows 600,000 to 900,000 distinct CDR3 sequences, and around 17% are seen once. The ten largest clones take up approximately 8.4% of the sample. Sequenced: blood. Every receptor here comes from a man younger than 30 with Graves' hyperthyroidism.

This rearrangement joins TRBV7-9 to TRBJ1-2; 7 nucleotides match TRBD1. V dropped 0 bases and J dropped 0; count of bases not matched to a gene: 7. Germline lookup yields CDR1 SEHNR and CDR2 FQNEAQ (reference sequence). This CDR3 is 17 amino acids long. The chain's CDR3 is CASSLASGTATNYGYTF. The CDR3 DNA reads TGTGCCAGCAGCTTAGCTTCGGGGACAGCCACTAACTATGGCTACACCTTC.

This clonotype was found many times. This sequence joins TRBV28 and TRBJ1-1, with a tentative D call TRBD1 (5 bases). Trimming removed 3 bases from V and 1 base from J, with 12 bases in between. The germline gives CDR1 MDHEN, CDR2 SYDVKM. This CDR3 is built from 15 residues. The CDR3 here is CASSLRGRGNTEAFF. DNA for the CDR3: TGTGCCAGCAGTTTGCGGGGGAGGGGGAACACTGAAGCTTTCTTT.

In its sample, this clonotype was seen once. This may be a read error, as it is one base from a much larger clone. This chain links TRBV28 with TRBJ2-3; 10 bases line up with TRBD2. CDR1 and CDR2 (germline): MDHEN, SYDVKM. The ends lost 7 bases at V and 3 bases at J; junction bases unmatched: 7. The CDR3 loop spans 15 amino acids. The CDR3: CASILAGAATDTQYF. As DNA, the CDR3 is TGTGCCAGCATTCTAGCGGGAGCAGCAACAGATACGCAGTATTTT.

This clonotype was seen at least ten times. The chain uses TRBV6-1 and TRBJ2-7, with D uncertain. The CDR3 covers 14 residues. Per germline, CDR1 MNHNS and CDR2 SASEGT. The V gene lost 4 bases and the J gene lost 2 bases, with 12 bases spanning the gap. CDR3 bases: TGTGCCAGCAGTGGATTAGCTGTCCCCTACGAGCAGTACTTC. Translated: CASSGLAVPYEQYF.

This chain uses TRBV13 with TRBJ1-3, with 9 bases fitting TRBD1. The CDR3 consists of 14 residues. Germline CDR1 PRHDT, CDR2 FYEKMQ (reference sequence). Germline trimming cut 5 bases from V and 8 bases from J; bases unmatched to any gene: 7. CDR3 in amino acids: CASSLDRGRDTIYF. The CDR3 DNA is TGTGCCAGCAGCCTGGACAGGGGAAGGGACACCATATATTTT.

Only a few counts were recorded for this clonotype. The chain couples TRBV20-1 to TRBJ2-2; D unresolved. The CDR3 sequence is 10 residues long. V lost 6 bases, J lost 10 bases, and 9 bases lay in between. The V gene's germline CDR1 is DFQATT and CDR2 SNEGSKA (reference sequence). The CDR3 bases are TGCAGTGCCCGAGCTGAGGAGCTGTTTTTT. Translating it yields CSARAEELFF.

This chain joins TRBV2 and TRBJ2-5; a weak D match, TRBD1 (6 bases). From germline, CDR1 is SNHLY and CDR2 FYNNEI. V lost 6 bases and J 1 base, leaving 15 bases between the germline ends. The CDR3 contains 15 residues. DNA for the CDR3: TGTGCCAGCAGGGCAGGGGCGGCAGTCCAAGAGACCCAGTACTTC. Protein: CASRAGAAVQETQYF.

This clonotype was observed a few times. The J gene is TRBJ1-2, the V gene TRBV9; D might be TRBD1 (6 bases). Germline V gene sequence: CDR1 SGDLS, CDR2 YYNGEE. The V end lost 2 bases, the J end lost 2 bases, and 13 bases lay between the germline ends. The CDR3 has 15 amino acids. The CDR3 bases are TGTGCCAGCAGCGTCTCGGGACACACGAACTATGGCTACACCTTC. Translated, it gives CASSVSGHTNYGYTF.

The DNA of the CDR3 is TGTGCCAGCAGCTTGGCCTTGGTGGGCTATGGCTACACCTTC. Its protein is CASSLALVGYGYTF. This chain joins TRBV5-6 and TRBJ1-2; no clear D gene. The V gene's germline CDR1 is SGHDT and CDR2 YYEEEE. Trimming took 0 bases from V and 4 from J, leaving 10 bases between them. The CDR3 is 14 residues long.

The chain joins TRBV5-4 to TRBJ2-2; 9 nucleotides agree with TRBD1. Germline trimming cut 0 bases from V and 7 bases from J; bases unmatched to any gene: 10. Germline V gene lookup returns CDR1 SGHNT and CDR2 YYREEE (reference sequence). This CDR3 region has 17 residues. CDR3 nucleotide sequence: TGTGCCAGCAGCTTGGGGGCCGGGACAGGGAATGTCGGGGAGCTGTTTTTT. It is translated as CASSLGAGTGNVGELFF.

The chain is built from TRBV7-9 and TRBJ2-3; 12 bases map to TRBD1. This CDR3 is built from 17 residues. Germline values: CDR1 SEHNR, CDR2 FQNEAQ (reference sequence). Trimming removed 5 bases from V and 4 bases from J; junction bases left unmatched: 10. The DNA for the CDR3 is TGTGCCAGCAGCAGTCCTACCGGGACAGGGGGCCCAGATACGCAGTATTTT. It is translated as CASSSPTGTGGPDTQYF.

This clonotype occurred many times. This sequence joins TRBV9 and TRBJ2-5; no clear D gene. The V and J ends lost 2 bases and 5 bases respectively, with 10 bases between them. The CDR3 extends over 13 amino acids. In germline, CDR1 is SGDLS, CDR2 YYNGEE. CDR3 in amino acids: CASSVGVGETQYF. In nucleotides, the CDR3 is TGTGCCAGCAGCGTTGGGGTTGGGGAGACCCAGTACTTC.

This clonotype has at least ten counts. The V gene is TRBV11-2, the J gene TRBJ2-1; no definite D call. Germline V CDR1 and CDR2: SGHAT, FQNNGV. V lost 0 bases, J lost 2 bases, and 20 bases lay in between. The CDR3 loop spans 19 amino acids. The CDR3 coding sequence is TGTGCCAGCAGCTTAGATACGGGCAACCCCCAAAGGACCTACAATGAGCAGTTCTTC. As protein: CASSLDTGNPQRTYNEQFF. Supplemented by reference TRBV11-2 and TRBJ2-1, the full variable domain reads EAGVAQSPRYKIIEKRQSVAFWCNPISGHATLYWYQQILGQGPKLLIQFQNNGVVDDSQLPKDRFSAERLKGVDSTLKIQPAKLEDSAVYLCASSLDTGNPQRTYNEQFFGPGTRLTVL.

The chain combines TRBV27 with TRBJ1-1, with 8 positions matching TRBD1. This CDR3 has 14 residues. The germline V gene has CDR1 MNHEY and CDR2 SMNVEV (reference sequence). Unmatched junction bases numbered 9, after V lost 6 bases and J lost 6 bases. The CDR3 reads CASRAPGQAPEAFF. The CDR3 nucleotides read TGTGCCAGCAGAGCCCCGGGACAGGCTCCTGAAGCTTTCTTT.

The gene calls are TRBV3-1 and TRBJ1-1; D is unclear. This CDR3 has 15 residues. Trimming shortened V by 7 bases and J by 5 bases, and 20 bases separated the two germline ends. From germline, CDR1 is LGHDT and CDR2 YNNKEL (reference sequence). The CDR3 nucleotides read TGTGCCAGCACTGGCGGGCAGAACACGGGGACTGAAGCTTTCTTT. It translates to CASTGGQNTGTEAFF.

This clonotype was counted only a few times. The chain has TRBV10-3 and TRBJ1-4; D perhaps matches TRBD1 (6 bases). The V gene lost 4 bases and the J gene lost 2 bases, with 11 bases spanning the gap. CDR1 and CDR2 from the germline V gene are ENHRY and SYGVKD. The CDR3 runs 15 residues. As DNA, the CDR3 is TGTGCCATCAGTGTAGGGACACCGACTAATGAAAAACTGTTTTTT. It is translated as CAISVGTPTNEKLFF.

The CDR3 loop is CASSLVFGTQYF. Written as DNA, the CDR3 is TGTGCCAGCAGCTTAGTTTTCGGGACCCAGTACTTC. V and J are TRBV11-2 and TRBJ2-5; the D is unclear. The V end was cut by 1 base, the J end by 7 bases, with 7 bases between. Germline loops: CDR1 SGHAT, CDR2 FQNNGV. The CDR3 sequence is 12 residues long.

J is TRBJ1-6 and V is TRBV3-1; 7 bases line up with TRBD1. V shed 1 base, J shed 3 bases, and the junction held 3 bases outside the gene matches. This CDR3 spans 16 amino acids. Germline CDR1 and CDR2: LGHDT and YNNKEL (reference sequence). For the CDR3, the DNA is TGTGCCAGCAGCCAAGCCTACAGGGGCTATAATTCACCCCTCCACTTT. Encoded protein: CASSQAYRGYNSPLHF.

Concerning this clonotype itself: This may stem from a read error, because a much larger clone lies one nucleotide away. J is TRBJ2-7 and V is TRBV20-1, with D possibly being TRBD2 (6 bases). Germline loops: CDR1 DFQATT, CDR2 SNEGSKA (reference sequence). The CDR3 runs to 13 residues. CDR3 sequence (DNA): TGCGGTGCTTACGGGACTCCGTCCTACGAGCAGTACTTC. Amino acids: CGAYGTPSYEQYF.

This clonotype was detected only a few times. The V call is TRBV29-1, the J call TRBJ1-2; unclear D gene. V lost 6 bases, J lost 2 bases, and 13 bases lay in between. The V gene's germline CDR1 is SQVTM and CDR2 ANQGSEA. The CDR3 totals 13 residues. The CDR3 nucleotides are TGCAGCGTCCGTGGGTCCGGGAACTATGGCTACACCTTC. The encoded protein is CSVRGSGNYGYTF.

V gene TRBV20-1 combines with J gene TRBJ2-1; TRBD2 matches at 10 bases. The germline gives CDR1 DFQATT, CDR2 SNEGSKA (reference sequence). This CDR3 has 18 amino acids. Unmatched junction bases numbered 12, after V lost 0 bases and J lost 4 bases. The CDR3: CSARDPAGGPALYNEQFF. The CDR3 coding sequence is TGCAGTGCTAGAGATCCAGCGGGAGGGCCAGCTTTGTACAATGAGCAGTTCTTC.

This clonotype was counted ten times or more. V usage is TRBV4-2 and J usage is TRBJ2-7; D is unclear. From germline, CDR1 is LGHNA and CDR2 YNFKEQ. V dropped 2 bases and J dropped 4 bases, with 15 bases sitting between them. This CDR3 is built from 15 residues. Here the CDR3 reads CASSQNESPGYEQYF. The CDR3 DNA sequence: TGTGCCAGCAGCCAAAATGAGAGCCCCGGGTACGAGCAGTACTTC.

The chain has TRBV19 and TRBJ2-1, with TRBD1 matching over 8 bases. V lost 4 bases and J lost 2; bases outside the gene matches: 10. In germline, CDR1 is LNHDA, CDR2 SQIVND (reference sequence). CDR3 size: 17 residues. The CDR3 DNA follows: TGTGCCAGTAGTACCATACGGGACAGGAGAGCCTACAATGAGCAGTTCTTC. Translating it yields CASSTIRDRRAYNEQFF.

This clonotype showed up just a few times. V and J are TRBV3-1 and TRBJ1-2, with D hard to call. The CDR3 is 14 amino acids. CDR1 and CDR2 from the germline V gene are LGHDT and YNNKEL (reference sequence). V gave up 1 base and J gave up 4 bases, with 10 bases separating them. DNA for the CDR3: TGTGCCAGCAGCCAAGTACCGCTCGGCTATGGCTACACCTTC. This gives the protein CASSQVPLGYGYTF.

V usage is TRBV7-3 and J usage is TRBJ2-2; D is undetermined. Germline CDR1 SGHTA, CDR2 FQGTGA. The CDR3 is 14 residues long. The V and J ends lost 2 bases and 4 bases respectively, with 8 bases between them. CDR3 region: CASSLDHTTGELFF. The CDR3 DNA reads TGTGCCAGCAGCTTAGATCATACCACCGGGGAGCTGTTTTTT.

This clonotype was found a few times. The chain combines TRBV27 with TRBJ1-1; D is undetermined. Trimming took off 5 bases at V and 3 bases at J, with 16 bases between the two ends. From germline, CDR1 is MNHEY and CDR2 SMNVEV (reference sequence). The CDR3 extends over 15 amino acids. CDR3 sequence: CASSPPEGPYTEAFF. DNA of the CDR3: TGTGCCAGCAGTCCCCCCGAAGGGCCCTACACTGAAGCTTTCTTT.